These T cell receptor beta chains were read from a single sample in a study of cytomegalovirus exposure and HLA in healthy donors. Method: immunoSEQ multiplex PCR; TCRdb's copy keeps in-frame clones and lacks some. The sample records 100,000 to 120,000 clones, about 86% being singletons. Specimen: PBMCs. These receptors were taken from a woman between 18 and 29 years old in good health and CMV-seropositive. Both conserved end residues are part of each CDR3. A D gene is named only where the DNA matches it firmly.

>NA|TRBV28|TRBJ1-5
CASSWGLNQPQHF
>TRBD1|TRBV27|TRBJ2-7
CASSLLGQAYYEQYF
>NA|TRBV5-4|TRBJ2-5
CASALPGLARSQETQYF
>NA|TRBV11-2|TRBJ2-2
CASSVQEGAGELFF
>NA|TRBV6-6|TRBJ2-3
CASSYERGGRDTQYF
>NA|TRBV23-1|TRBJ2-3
CASSQSPRPQGTDTQYF
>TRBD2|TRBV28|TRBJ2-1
CASSFRSSGRDNEQFF
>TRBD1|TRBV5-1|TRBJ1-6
CASSSGTGGGVLSLHF
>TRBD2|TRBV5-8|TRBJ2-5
CASSYLAGGPETQYF
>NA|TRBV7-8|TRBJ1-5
CASSPTGPAVGNQPQHF
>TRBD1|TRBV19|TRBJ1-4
CASSRGTGGAEKLFF
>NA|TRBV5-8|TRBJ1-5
CASSRSTGRNQPQHF
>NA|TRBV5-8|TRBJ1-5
CASTREFRNQPQHF
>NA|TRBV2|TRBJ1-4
CASSEGATNEKLFF
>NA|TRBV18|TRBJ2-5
CASSPGGQETQYF
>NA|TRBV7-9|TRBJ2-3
CASSLQGTDTQYF
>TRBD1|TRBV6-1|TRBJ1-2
CASSEVFGGGGYTF
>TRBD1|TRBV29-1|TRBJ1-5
CSVGDRGNQPQHF
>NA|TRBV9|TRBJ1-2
CASSVGGTSNYGYTF
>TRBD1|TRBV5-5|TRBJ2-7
CASSSRGQLSYEQYF
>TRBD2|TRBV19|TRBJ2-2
CASRATSGGELFF
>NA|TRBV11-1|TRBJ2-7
CASSAGTSSVYEQYF
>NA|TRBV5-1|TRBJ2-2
CASSYSAGELFF
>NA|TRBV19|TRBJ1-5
CASRTYGGNQPQHF
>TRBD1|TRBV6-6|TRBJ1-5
CASRGQGAFNQPQHF
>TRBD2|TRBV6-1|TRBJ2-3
CATQERGYTDTQYF
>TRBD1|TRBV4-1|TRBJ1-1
CASSQGRGRGTEAFF
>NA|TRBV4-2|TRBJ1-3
CASSQDLGRASGNTIYF
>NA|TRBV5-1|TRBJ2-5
CASRTPQGSQETQYF
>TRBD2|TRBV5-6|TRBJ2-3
CASSFSGRALADTQYF
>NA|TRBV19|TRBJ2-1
CASSILDWYDEQFF